The source of this TCR beta chain is a study of early T cells in non-severe SARS-CoV-2 infection. A few counts support this clonotype. Via MiXCR, TCRdb re-called the 5' RACE reads, giving one row per CDR3 protein. The repertoire holds 85,000 to 90,000 distinct CDR3 sequences, approximately 15% seen once, with over 6.5% in the top ten. Germline loops: CDR1 SGHRS, CDR2 YFSETQ. After removal of 4 bases from V and 3 bases from J, the junction contained 9 bases not matched to a gene. This CDR3 has 16 amino acids. The clonotype comes from an adult who was a healthcare worker with PCR-confirmed SARS-CoV-2 infection or an uninfected control (not recorded which). The material sequenced was whole blood. The rearrangement uses TRBV5-1 and TRBJ2-7; 11 bases map to TRBD1. The CDR3, as DNA: TGCGCCAGCAGCGCCCGCCCGGGACAGGGGGGCTACGAGCAGTACTTC. Encoded protein: CASSARPGQGGYEQYF.